This T cell receptor beta chain appears in the sequencing data of a study of cytomegalovirus exposure and HLA in healthy donors. The count of this clone is one. Its antigen is still unknown. Study findings and constraints: Presence/absence analyses treated sequencing depth as roughly uniform across donors. Later analysis demonstrated an association between a missense DCLRE1C variant and TCR beta V- and J-gene trimming.

The CDR3 length is 15 residues. V lost 8 bases, J lost 6 bases, and 20 bases lay in between. The germline gives CDR1 MNHNS, CDR2 SASEGT. Each donor was healthy, and each was a bone marrow donor. It was with 60 Vbeta and 13 Jbeta primers that the PCR ran. Sequencing used immunoSEQ multiplex PCR; TCRdb keeps in-frame clones, though not all of them. Of more than 140,000 clones in the sample, around 79% were seen once. The J gene is TRBJ1-5, the V gene TRBV6-1; D not certain. Sequences were obtained from PBMCs. The sequence derives from a man younger than 45 in good health and CMV-seropositive. The CDR3 DNA reads as TGTGCCAGCCGCGTGAGTGAGGGAATTCGTCAGCCCCAGCATTTT. Translating it yields CASRVSEGIRQPQHF.